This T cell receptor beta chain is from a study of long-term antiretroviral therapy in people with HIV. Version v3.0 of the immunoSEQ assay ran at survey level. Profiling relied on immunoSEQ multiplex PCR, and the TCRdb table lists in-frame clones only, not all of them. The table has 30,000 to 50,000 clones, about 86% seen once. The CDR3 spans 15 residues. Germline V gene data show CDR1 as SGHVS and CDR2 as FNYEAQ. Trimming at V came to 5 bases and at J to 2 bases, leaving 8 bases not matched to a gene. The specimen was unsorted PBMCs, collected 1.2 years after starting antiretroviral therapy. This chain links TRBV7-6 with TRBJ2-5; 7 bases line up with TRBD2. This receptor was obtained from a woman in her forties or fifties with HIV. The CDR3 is CASSPRDYPQETQYF. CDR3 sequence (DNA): TGTGCCAGCAGCCCAAGGGACTATCCACAAGAGACCCAGTACTTC.